The 5 T cell receptor beta chains presented below share a single source sample, sequenced in a study of T cells in tumors after PD-1 blockade. TCRdb keeps only in-frame clones here, not all; method: immunoSEQ multiplex PCR. The table lists roughly 12,000 clones, roughly 69% of them singletons, with roughly 16% in the top ten. The input for sequencing was tumor tissue, taken before anti-PD-1 treatment. These receptors originate from a human donor with basal cell carcinoma.

This clone was observed a handful of times. This chain joins TRBV7-2 and TRBJ2-7, with TRBD2 identical over 12 bases. The CDR3 consists of 16 residues. V shed 4 bases and J 0 bases; nucleotides not matched to a gene: 4. CDR1 and CDR2 (germline): SGHTA, FQGNSA. The CDR3 reads CASSYGLAGSSYEQYF. Written as DNA, the CDR3 is TGTGCCAGCAGCTACGGACTAGCGGGGTCCTCCTACGAGCAGTACTTC.

This clone appeared a few times. The rearrangement links TRBV28 to TRBJ1-2; 7 positions agree with TRBD1. The CDR3 covers 14 residues. V was clipped by 4 bases and J by 0 bases; unmatched bases: 2. Germline assignment: CDR1 MDHEN and CDR2 SYDVKM. The CDR3 region has the DNA TGTGCCAGCAGTTACCAGGGGGCTAACTATGGCTACACCTTC. This sequence encodes CASSYQGANYGYTF.

The chain joins TRBV6-5 to TRBJ2-1; 7 bases fit TRBD2. The germline CDR1 and CDR2 sequences are MNHEY and SVGAGI. The CDR3 has 14 amino acids. Trimming at V came to 10 bases and at J to 4 bases, leaving 10 bases not matched to a gene. The CDR3 nucleotides are TGTGCCACCTTGAGAGCGGGGCTTTACAATGAGCAGTTCTTC. It codes for CATLRAGLYNEQFF.

The gene calls are TRBV7-9 and TRBJ2-3, with D tentatively TRBD2 (7 bases). The germline V gene has CDR1 SEHNR and CDR2 FQNEAQ (reference sequence). Deletions cut 11 bases from V and 7 bases from J, with 19 bases between. CDR3 length equals 13 residues. The CDR3 DNA reads as TGTGCCGGGACGACGGGGGGCTGGCATACGCAGTATTTT. Protein: CAGTTGGWHTQYF.

The rearrangement joins TRBV6-6 to TRBJ2-7; 8 bases are shared with TRBD2. The CDR3 is made up of 13 amino acids. From germline, CDR1 is MNHNY and CDR2 SVGAGI (reference sequence). J gave up 7 bases and V 5 bases, and 7 bases lay outside the gene matches. The CDR3 spells CASSETSVREQYF. CDR3 in DNA: TGTGCCAGCAGTGAGACTAGCGTACGGGAGCAGTACTTC.